This TCR beta chain was sequenced in a study of CD8+CD57+ T cells in acquired aplastic anemia. TCR beta VDJ and CDR3 were profiled, and genomic DNA was the template. TCRdb ran MiXCR on the reads and lists one entry per CDR3 protein. This sample has 100,000 to 130,000 distinct CDR3 sequences; around half occur once, and the top ten carry approximately 32%. The receptor comes from a human donor in good health, serving as a control. The specimen was sorted CD4+, CD8+, or CD8+CD57+ T cells (not recorded which) from PBMCs.

The CDR3 spells CSVEDMGMVTEAFF. The CDR3 DNA reads TGCAGCGTTGAGGACATGGGGATGGTCACTGAAGCTTTCTTT. The chain is built from TRBV29-1 and TRBJ1-1; possibly TRBD1 for D (5 bases). V was trimmed by 3 bases and J by 4 bases, leaving 15 bases between them. The CDR3 is 14 amino acids. The germline V gene encodes CDR1 SQVTM and CDR2 ANQGSEA.